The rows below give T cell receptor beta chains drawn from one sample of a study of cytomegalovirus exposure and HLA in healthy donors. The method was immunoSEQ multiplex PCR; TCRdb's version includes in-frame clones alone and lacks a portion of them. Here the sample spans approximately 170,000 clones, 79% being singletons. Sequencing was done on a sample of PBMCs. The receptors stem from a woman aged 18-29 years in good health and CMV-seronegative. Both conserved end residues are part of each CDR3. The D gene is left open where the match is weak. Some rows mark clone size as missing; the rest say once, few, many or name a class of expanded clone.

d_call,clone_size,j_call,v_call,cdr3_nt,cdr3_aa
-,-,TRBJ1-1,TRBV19,TGTGCCAGTAGTCAGGGTGGGGCTGAAGCTTTCTTT,CASSQGGAEAFF
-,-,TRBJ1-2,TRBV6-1,TGTGCCAGCAGTGAAGCGCCAGTCTATGGCTACACCTTC,CASSEAPVYGYTF
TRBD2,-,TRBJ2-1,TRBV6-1,TGTGCCAGCGGGGGGGAAGGGGTTGAGCAGTTCTTC,CASGGEGVEQFF
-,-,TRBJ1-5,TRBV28,TGTGCCAGCAGACAGGGCAATCAGCCCCAGCATTTT,CASRQGNQPQHF
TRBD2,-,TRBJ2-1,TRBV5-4,TGTGCCAGCAGCTTGGCGGGTAGCGGGGGGCTATCCTACAATGAGCAGTTCTTC,CASSLAGSGGLSYNEQFF
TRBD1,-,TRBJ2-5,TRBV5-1,TGCGCCAGCAGCTACAGGGGGCAAGAGGCCCAGTACTTC,CASSYRGQEAQYF
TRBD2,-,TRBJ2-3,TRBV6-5,TGTGCCAGCACTTCACTAGCGGGAGGAGGGGATACGCAGTATTTT,CASTSLAGGGDTQYF
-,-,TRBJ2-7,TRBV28,TGTGCCAGCAGTACCAGGTTCCCTACGAAAGGTGAGCAGTACTTC,CASSTRFPTKGEQYF
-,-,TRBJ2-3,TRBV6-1,TGTGCCAGCCAGGGGTTGTTGACAGATACGCAGTATTTT,CASQGLLTDTQYF
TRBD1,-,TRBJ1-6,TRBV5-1,TGCGCCAGCAGGACGGACAGGGATTCACCCCTCCACTTT,CASRTDRDSPLHF
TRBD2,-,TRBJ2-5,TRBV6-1,TGTGCCAGCAGTGGGACTAGCGGGGGACCTGTACAAGAGACCCAGTACTTC,CASSGTSGGPVQETQYF
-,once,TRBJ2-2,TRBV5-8,TGTGCCAGCAACACCATTGGGCCCACCGGGGAGCTGTTTTTT,CASNTIGPTGELFF
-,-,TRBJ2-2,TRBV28,TGTGCCAGCAGTTTGCAGTGGGAGCTGTTTTTT,CASSLQWELFF
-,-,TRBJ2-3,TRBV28,TGTGCCAGCAGTTTTTCAGGCAACACAGATACGCAGTATTTT,CASSFSGNTDTQYF
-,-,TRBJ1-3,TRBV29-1,TGCAGCGTTGGGGGGGCTGGAAACACCATATATTTT,CSVGGAGNTIYF
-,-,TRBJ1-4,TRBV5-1,TGCGCCAGCAGCCTCCCGGGACACGGAAAGGAAAAACTGTTTTTT,CASSLPGHGKEKLFF
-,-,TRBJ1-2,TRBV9,TGTGCCAGCAGCGTAGATGGGAGATCGTTTTCATATGGCTACACCTTC,CASSVDGRSFSYGYTF
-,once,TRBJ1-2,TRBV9,TGTGCCAGCAGCGGACGGACAGAAGGCTATGGCTACACCTTC,CASSGRTEGYGYTF
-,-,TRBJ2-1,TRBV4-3,TGCGCCAGCAGCCAACCACCACAGCTGAGCTCCTACAATGAGCAGTTCTTC,CASSQPPQLSSYNEQFF
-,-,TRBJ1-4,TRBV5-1,TGCGCCAGCAGCTTGGGAACCCGACAGGCCGAAAAACTGTTTTTT,CASSLGTRQAEKLFF
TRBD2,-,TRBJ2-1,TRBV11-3,TGTGCCAGCAGCTTCGGGGGGCTAGCGGGGGGTCCTGCCTACAATGAGCAGTTCTTC,CASSFGGLAGGPAYNEQFF
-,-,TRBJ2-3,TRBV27,TGTGCCAGCAGTCGCGGAGCTTCTTCCGTCCCAGATACGCAGTATTTT,CASSRGASSVPDTQYF
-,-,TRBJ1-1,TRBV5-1,TGCGCCACCAGGGCACAAACGAACACTGAAGCTTTCTTT,CATRAQTNTEAFF
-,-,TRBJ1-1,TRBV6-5,TGTGCCAGCAGTAACGACAGGAACACTGAAGCTTTCTTT,CASSNDRNTEAFF
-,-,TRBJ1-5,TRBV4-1,TGCGCCAGCAGCCCGGGTCAGGGTTCAGGCAATCAGCCCCAGCATTTT,CASSPGQGSGNQPQHF
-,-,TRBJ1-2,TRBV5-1,TGCGCCAGCACCCCGGGAGGGGGGTCTGACTATGGCTACACCTTC,CASTPGGGSDYGYTF
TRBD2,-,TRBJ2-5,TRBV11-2,TGTGCCAGCAGCCTTAGCGGGGGTGAGGAGACCCAGTACTTC,CASSLSGGEETQYF
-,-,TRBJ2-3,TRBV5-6,TGTGCCAGCAGCTCTTCTGGGGCGGGGGCGGGGGATACGCAGTATTTT,CASSSSGAGAGDTQYF